The T cell receptor beta chain described here comes from a study of OX40 agonist ivuxolimab in advanced cancers. The wider study: A partial response was reached by three patients: one with hepatocellular carcinoma and two with cutaneous melanoma. Whole-study results and caveats: CD8+ T cells were the subset that, on average, had more expanded clones than CD4+. At 0.1 to 3.0 mg/kg and by week 6, clonal expansion occurred in CD4+ and CD8+ blood T cells.

Trimming cost V 0 bases and J 2 bases, with 7 bases left between them. The germline gives CDR1 MNHNS, CDR2 SASEGT. CDR3 length: 14 residues. Sequencing used immunoSEQ multiplex PCR; TCRdb keeps in-frame clones, though not all of them. Of 70,000 or so clones listed, roughly 80% were seen once; the top ten hold 0.95% to 1.5%. This clone was seen once. Its specificity is unknown. The same CDR3 also results from other DNA sequences found in this sample. The chain combines TRBV6-1 with TRBJ1-2; D is unclear. The specimen was CD4+ or CD8+ T cells sorted from blood, collected in a trial of the OX40 agonist ivuxolimab. The TCR was taken from an adult with an advanced solid tumor such as melanoma, head and neck, liver or kidney cancer. The CDR3 here is CASSEARGNYGYTF. The CDR3 nucleotides are TGTGCCAGCAGTGAAGCGCGAGGGAACTATGGCTACACCTTC.